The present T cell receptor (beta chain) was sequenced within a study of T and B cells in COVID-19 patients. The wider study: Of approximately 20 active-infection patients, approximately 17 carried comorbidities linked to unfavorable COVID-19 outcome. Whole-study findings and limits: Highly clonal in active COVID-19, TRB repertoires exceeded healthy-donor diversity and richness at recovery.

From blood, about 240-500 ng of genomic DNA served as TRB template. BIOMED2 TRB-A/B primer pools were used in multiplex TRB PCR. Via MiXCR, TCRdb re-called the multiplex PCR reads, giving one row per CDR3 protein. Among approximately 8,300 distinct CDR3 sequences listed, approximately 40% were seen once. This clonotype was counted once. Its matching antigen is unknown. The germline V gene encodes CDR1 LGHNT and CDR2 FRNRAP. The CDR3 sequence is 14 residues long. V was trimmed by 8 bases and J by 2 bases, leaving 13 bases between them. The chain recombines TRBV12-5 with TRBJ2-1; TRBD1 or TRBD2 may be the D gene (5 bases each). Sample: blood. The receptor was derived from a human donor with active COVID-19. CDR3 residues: CASRGETAYNEQFF. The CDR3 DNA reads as TGTGCTAGTCGGGGCGAGACAGCCTACAATGAGCAGTTCTTC.